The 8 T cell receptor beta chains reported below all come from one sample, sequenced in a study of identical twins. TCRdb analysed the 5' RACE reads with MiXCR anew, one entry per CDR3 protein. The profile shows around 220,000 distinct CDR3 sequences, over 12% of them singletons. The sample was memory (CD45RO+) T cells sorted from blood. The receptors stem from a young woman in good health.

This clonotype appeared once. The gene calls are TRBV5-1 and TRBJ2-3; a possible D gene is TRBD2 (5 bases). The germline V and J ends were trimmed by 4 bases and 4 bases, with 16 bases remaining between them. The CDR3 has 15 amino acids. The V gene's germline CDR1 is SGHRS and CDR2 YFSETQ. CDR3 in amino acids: CASSLVGFGADTQYF. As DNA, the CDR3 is TGCGCCAGCAGCCTCGTGGGGTTCGGGGCAGATACGCAGTATTTT.

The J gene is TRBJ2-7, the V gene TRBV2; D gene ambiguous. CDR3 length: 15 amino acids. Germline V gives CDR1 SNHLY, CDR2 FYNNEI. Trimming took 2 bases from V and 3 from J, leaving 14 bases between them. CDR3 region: CASSESPTINYEQYF. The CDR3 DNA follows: TGTGCCAGCAGTGAAAGTCCTACTATAAACTACGAGCAGTACTTC.

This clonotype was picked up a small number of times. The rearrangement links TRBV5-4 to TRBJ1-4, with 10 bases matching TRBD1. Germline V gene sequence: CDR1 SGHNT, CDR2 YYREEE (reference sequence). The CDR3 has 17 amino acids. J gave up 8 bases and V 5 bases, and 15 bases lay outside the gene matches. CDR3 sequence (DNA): TGTGCCAGCAGTGGGGGACAGGGGCCCTTCGGTGGCGAAAAACTGTTTTTT. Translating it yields CASSGGQGPFGGEKLFF.

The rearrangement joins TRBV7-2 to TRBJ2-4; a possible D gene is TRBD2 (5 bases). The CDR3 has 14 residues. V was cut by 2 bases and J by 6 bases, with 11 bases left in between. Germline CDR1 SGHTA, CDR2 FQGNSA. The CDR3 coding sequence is TGTGCCAGCAGCTTACTTACTAGTCCAAACATTCAGTACTTC. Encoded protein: CASSLLTSPNIQYF.

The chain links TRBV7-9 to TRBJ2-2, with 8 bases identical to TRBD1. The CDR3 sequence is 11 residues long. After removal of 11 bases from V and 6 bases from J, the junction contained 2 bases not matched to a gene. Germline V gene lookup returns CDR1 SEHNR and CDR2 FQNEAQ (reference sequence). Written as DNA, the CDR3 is TGTGCCTCCAGGGGGCCCGGGGAGCTGTTTTTT. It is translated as CASRGPGELFF.

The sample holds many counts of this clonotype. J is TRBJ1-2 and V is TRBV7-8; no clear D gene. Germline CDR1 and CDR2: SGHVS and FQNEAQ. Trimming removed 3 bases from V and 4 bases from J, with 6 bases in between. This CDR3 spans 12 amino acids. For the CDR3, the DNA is TGTGCCAGCAGCTTGGGCCCCTATGGCTACACCTTC. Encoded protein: CASSLGPYGYTF. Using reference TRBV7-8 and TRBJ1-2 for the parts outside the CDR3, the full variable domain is GAGVSQSPRYKVAKRGQDVALRCDPISGHVSLFWYQQALGQGPEFLTYFQNEAQLDKSGLPSDRFFAERPEGSVSTLKIQRTQQEDSAVYLCASSLGPYGYTFGSGTRLTVV.

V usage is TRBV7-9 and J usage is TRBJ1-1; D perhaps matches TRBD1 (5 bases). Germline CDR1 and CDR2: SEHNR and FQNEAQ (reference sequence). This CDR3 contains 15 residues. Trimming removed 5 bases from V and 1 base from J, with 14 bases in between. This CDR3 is CASSPLGRRNTEAFF. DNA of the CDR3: TGTGCCAGCAGCCCCTTGGGACGGAGGAACACTGAAGCTTTCTTT.

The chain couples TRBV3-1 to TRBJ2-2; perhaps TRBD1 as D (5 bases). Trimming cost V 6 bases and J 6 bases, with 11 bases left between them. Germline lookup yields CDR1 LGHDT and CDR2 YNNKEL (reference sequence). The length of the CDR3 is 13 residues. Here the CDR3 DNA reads TGTGCCAGCAGAATGGGGCGACCCGGGGAGCTGTTTTTT. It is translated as CASRMGRPGELFF.